The rows below give T cell receptor beta chains drawn from one sample of a study of Ad26.COV2.S vaccination and SARS-CoV-2 variants. Sequenced by immunoSEQ multiplex PCR; TCRdb stores in-frame clones only, minus some. This table has a few hundred thousand clones, around 87% appearing once. Sample: peripheral blood, taken in a trial of Ad26.COV2.S vaccine versus placebo. These receptors all stem from a person between 18 and 60 years old who received the Ad26.COV2.S COVID-19 vaccine or a placebo. Both conserved end residues are part of each CDR3. D genes are given only for firm matches. The listing skips clone size in some rows; elsewhere it reads once, few, many or a size class.

clone_size j_call v_call d_call cdr3_nt cdr3_aa
. TRBJ1-6 TRBV15 . TGTGCCACCAGCAGAGTGGGAGGGCTTTATAATTCACCCCTCCACTTT CATSRVGGLYNSPLHF
few TRBJ2-7 TRBV7-2 . TGTGCCAGCAGGATCGACAGCTACGAGCAGTACTTC CASRIDSYEQYF
. TRBJ1-1 TRBV7-2 . TGTGCCAGCAGCTTAGAAGTGGGGGTGGCGAACACTGAAGCTTTCTTT CASSLEVGVANTEAFF
. TRBJ2-2 TRBV7-3 TRBD2 TGTGCCAGCAGCCCGGGGGGAACCGGGGAGCTGTTTTTT CASSPGGTGELFF
. TRBJ1-1 TRBV5-1 . TGCGCCAGCAGCTTGATCTGGGGGGCGAGCACTGAAGCTTTCTTT CASSLIWGASTEAFF
. TRBJ1-4 TRBV4-1 TRBD1 TGCGCCAGCAAACACAGGGGTGAAAAACTGTTTTTT CASKHRGEKLFF
. TRBJ2-1 TRBV7-3 . TGTGCCAGCAGCTTAATCGGGGCAATGCACTCCTACAATGAGCAGTTCTTC CASSLIGAMHSYNEQFF
. TRBJ1-6 TRBV29-1 TRBD1 TGCAGCGTTCTGGGACAGGGTGAGTCCTATAATTCACCCCTCCACTTT CSVLGQGESYNSPLHF
. TRBJ2-4 TRBV7-2 . TGTGCCAGCAGCCTCGGACTATTAGCCAAAAACATTCAGTACTTC CASSLGLLAKNIQYF
. TRBJ2-3 TRBV5-1 . TGCGCCAGCAGCTTTTTTGCCGGGAGCACAGATACGCAGTATTTT CASSFFAGSTDTQYF
. TRBJ2-7 TRBV15 TRBD1 TGTGCCACCAGCAGAGATCGCAGGGGGCTCGAGCAGTACTTC CATSRDRRGLEQYF
. TRBJ2-1 TRBV5-1 . TGCGCCAGCACAACTAACGGGCCTTTCTACAATGAGCAGTTCTTC CASTTNGPFYNEQFF
. TRBJ1-1 TRBV5-4 . TGTGCCAGCAGCTATCTCGGTAACACTGAAGCTTTCTTT CASSYLGNTEAFF
. TRBJ2-7 TRBV5-1 . TGCGCCAGCAGCTTGGCGGGATCCGAGCAGTACTTC CASSLAGSEQYF
. TRBJ2-7 TRBV13 TRBD2 TGTGCCAGCAGCCTGGGGGGGGGACCCTCCTACGAGCAGTACTTC CASSLGGGPSYEQYF
. TRBJ2-1 TRBV7-3 TRBD1 TGTGCCAGCAGCTTAACAACAGGGGAGAGTGAGCAGTTCTTC CASSLTTGESEQFF
. TRBJ2-3 TRBV13 . TGTGCCAGCAGCTTCCGGCCCCGCTCTGGAGATACGCAGTATTTT CASSFRPRSGDTQYF
. TRBJ2-7 TRBV18 TRBD1 TGTGCCAGCTCACCAAACCCTGTTTCTCGACAGGGGCTTTACTACGAGCAGTACTTC CASSPNPVSRQGLYYEQYF
. TRBJ2-7 TRBV14 . TGTGCCAGCAGCCTGGGGAGACGGACGACCTACGAGCAGTACTTC CASSLGRRTTYEQYF
. TRBJ1-2 TRBV9 . TGTGCCAGCAGCGTACCCCCCGGGGGCTACACCTTC CASSVPPGGYTF
. TRBJ2-7 TRBV7-2 . TGTGCCAGCAGCTGGACACCTACCTACGAGCAGTACTTC CASSWTPTYEQYF
. TRBJ2-1 TRBV2 TRBD2 TGTGCCAGCAGTGCCGGGACTACCCACTACAATGAGCAGTTCTTC CASSAGTTHYNEQFF
. TRBJ1-1 TRBV19 TRBD1 TGTGCCAGTAGTAAGACAGGGGGTATGAACACTGAAGCTTTCTTT CASSKTGGMNTEAFF
. TRBJ2-7 TRBV24-1 . TGTGCCACCAGTAGAAGGGCACCTCCTGGGGAGCAGTACTTC CATSRRAPPGEQYF
. TRBJ1-5 TRBV27 . TGTGCCAGCAGTTGGGGGGCGGGCAATCAGCCCCAGCATTTT CASSWGAGNQPQHF
few TRBJ2-7 TRBV6-5 TRBD2 TGTGCCAGCAGACCTAGCGGGGGGGCCCACGAGCAGTACTTC CASRPSGGAHEQYF
. TRBJ2-1 TRBV9 TRBD1 TGTGCCAGCAGTCCGCAGGGGGCTGGTGAGCAGTTCTTC CASSPQGAGEQFF
. TRBJ1-6 TRBV5-1 . TGCGCCAGCAGCTTGGTAGGGATGCCAAATTCACCCCTCCACTTT CASSLVGMPNSPLHF
few TRBJ1-5 TRBV7-9 . TGTGCCAGCAGCTTAGCAGGGGGCAATCAGCCCCAGCATTTT CASSLAGGNQPQHF
. TRBJ1-1 TRBV5-4 . TGTGCCAGCAGCCCAGGGACACTTGAAGCTTTCTTT CASSPGTLEAFF
once TRBJ1-4 TRBV6-5 TRBD1 TGTGCCACAAGGGACAGGGGTCACGAAAAACTGTTTTTT CATRDRGHEKLFF
once TRBJ1-1 TRBV11-2 . TGTGCCAGCAGCTTAGTGCTCAGAGCTTTCTTT CASSLVLRAFF
. TRBJ1-4 TRBV23-1 . TGCGCCAGCAGTCCCCCTCGAGGGGGGCGGGAAAAACTGTTTTTT CASSPPRGGREKLFF
. TRBJ2-1 TRBV19 TRBD2 TGTGCCAGTAGTATTGGGGCTAGCGGGGCGAGATACAATGAGCAGTTCTTC CASSIGASGARYNEQFF
. TRBJ1-1 TRBV15 . TGTGCCACCAGCAGAGGGGATGTCACTGAAGCTTTCTTT CATSRGDVTEAFF
once TRBJ1-5 TRBV12-5 . TGTGCTAGTGGTTTGGTATTCTCATCGAATAGCAATCAGCCCCAGCATTTT CASGLVFSSNSNQPQHF
. TRBJ2-1 TRBV11-2 TRBD1 TGTGCCAGCAGCTGGGGGTACGGGGACAGGGCCTACAATGAGCAGTTCTTC CASSWGYGDRAYNEQFF
. TRBJ1-1 TRBV12-3/TRBV12-4 . TGTGCCAGCAGTTTAGGCGAGGCGACTGAAGCTTTCTTT CASSLGEATEAFF
. TRBJ1-4 TRBV19 . TGTGCCAGTAGTATCGCCCGGGTGGGTGCCACTAATGAAAAACTGTTTTTT CASSIARVGATNEKLFF
once TRBJ2-1 TRBV6-2/TRBV6-3 . TGTGCCAGCAGTTACGGGGGGTGGTCCTACAATGAGCAGTTCTTC CASSYGGWSYNEQFF
. TRBJ1-6 TRBV4-1 . TGCGCCAGCAGCCAAGTGTGGCCGGGGACCTATAATTCACCCCTCCACTTT CASSQVWPGTYNSPLHF
. TRBJ2-2 TRBV4-1 . TGCGCCAGCAGCCAAGATTGGGGACGGGCACTCACCGGGGAGCTGTTTTTT CASSQDWGRALTGELFF
. TRBJ1-2 TRBV5-1 . TGCGCCAGCAGCTTGGATCGCGGCTACACCTTC CASSLDRGYTF
once TRBJ1-2 TRBV7-3 TRBD1 TGTGCCAGCAGCTTAGCCGGGACAGGGGGCGGCTATGGCTACACCTTC CASSLAGTGGGYGYTF
. TRBJ2-7 TRBV7-8 . TGTGCCAGCAGCTTACAGCTCTACGAGCAGTACTTC CASSLQLYEQYF
. TRBJ2-5 TRBV5-1 TRBD2 TGCGCCAGCAGCGGAAAGACTAGCGGGGGGGCGGAGACCCAGTACTTC CASSGKTSGGAETQYF
. TRBJ1-6 TRBV9 . TGTGCCAGCAGCGTAGTCAGTCGCTCCTATAATTCACCCCTCCACTTT CASSVVSRSYNSPLHF
. TRBJ1-5 TRBV11-2 . TGTGCCAGCAGCTCCGGACAAGACAGCAATCAGCCCCAGCATTTT CASSSGQDSNQPQHF
. TRBJ2-5 TRBV19 TRBD1 TGTGCCAGTAGTATGATGACAGGGGTTCAAGAGACCCAGTACTTC CASSMMTGVQETQYF
. TRBJ2-7 TRBV13 TRBD1 TGTGCCAGCAGCCGGGACAGCTACGAGCAGTACTTC CASSRDSYEQYF
. TRBJ2-1 TRBV10-3 . TGTGCCATCAGTGAGAGTATTGGGGGGTCTGAGCAGTTCTTC CAISESIGGSEQFF
. TRBJ2-3 TRBV2 . TGTGCCACCCGGGACTGGGATACGCAGTATTTT CATRDWDTQYF
. TRBJ1-3 TRBV7-3 TRBD1 TGTGCCAGCAGCTTGACAGGGGGTTCTGGAAACACCATATATTTT CASSLTGGSGNTIYF
. TRBJ2-3 TRBV24-1 . TGTGCCACCAGTGATTTCGGCACAGATACGCAGTATTTT CATSDFGTDTQYF
. TRBJ2-1 TRBV19 TRBD2 TGTGCCAGCCGCCGGGCCCTAGCGGATCACAATGAGCAGTTCTTC CASRRALADHNEQFF
. TRBJ2-3 TRBV4-1 . TGCGCCAGCAGCCAAGATAGGCCGATTAGCACAGATACGCAGTATTTT CASSQDRPISTDTQYF
. TRBJ1-2 TRBV7-6 TRBD1 TGTGCCAGCAGCCCGTCCCAGGGACAGGGGGAGGCTGGCTACACCTTC CASSPSQGQGEAGYTF